The present T cell receptor beta chain was sequenced within a study of radiation and T cells in renal cell carcinoma. Time point defined: blood 4 weeks post-SBRT, at nephrectomy. Treatment described: 15 Gy SBRT to primary tumor, nephrectomy 4 weeks later. Nephrectomy followed 15 Gy stereotactic body radiation by 4 weeks. General study results and limits: Pretreatment tumor biopsies were lacking, so baseline clonotypes are unknown. Top tumor clonotypes rose in blood 2 weeks post-radiation, then contracted.

Generated by immunoSEQ multiplex PCR, the TCRdb table keeps only in-frame clones and is missing some. Of about 78,000 clones in the sample, approximately 90% were seen once. This clone was counted between two and nine times. Its target is not known. This sample comprised blood, obtained from a patient whose treatment included radiotherapy and nephrectomy. This TCR came from a woman between 65 and 79 years old with renal cell carcinoma.

CDR3 nucleotides: TGCAGCGTTGAAGTTCAAGGCAGGCGAAACACTGAAGCTTTCTTT. Its translation is CSVEVQGRRNTEAFF. The chain combines TRBV29-1 with TRBJ1-1; D remains unclear. This CDR3 has 15 residues. Trimming stripped 1 base from V and 2 bases from J, with 14 bases between. Looked up from germline, CDR1 is SQVTM and CDR2 is ANQGSEA. Full variable domain (missing parts from reference TRBV29-1 and TRBJ1-1): SAVISQKPSRDICQRGTSLTIQCQVDSQVTMMFWYRQQPGQSLTLIATANQGSEATYESGFVIDKFPISRPNLTFSTLTVSNMSPEDSSIYLCSVEVQGRRNTEAFFGQGTRLTVV.